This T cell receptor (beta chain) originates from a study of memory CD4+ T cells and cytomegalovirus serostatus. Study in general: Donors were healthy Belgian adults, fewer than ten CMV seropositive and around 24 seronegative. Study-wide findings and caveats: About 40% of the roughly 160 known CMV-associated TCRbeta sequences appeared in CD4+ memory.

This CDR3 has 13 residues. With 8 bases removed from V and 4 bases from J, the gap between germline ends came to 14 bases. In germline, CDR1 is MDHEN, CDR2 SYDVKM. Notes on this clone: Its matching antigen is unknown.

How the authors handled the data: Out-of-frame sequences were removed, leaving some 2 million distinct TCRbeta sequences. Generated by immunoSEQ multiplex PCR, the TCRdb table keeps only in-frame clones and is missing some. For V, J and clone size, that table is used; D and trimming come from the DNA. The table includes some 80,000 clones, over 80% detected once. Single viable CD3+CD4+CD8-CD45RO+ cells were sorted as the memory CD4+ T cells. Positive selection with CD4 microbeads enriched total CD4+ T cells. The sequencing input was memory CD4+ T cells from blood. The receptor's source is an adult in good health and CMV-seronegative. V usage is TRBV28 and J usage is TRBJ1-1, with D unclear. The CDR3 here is CASDIGFSTEAFF. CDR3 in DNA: TGTGCCAGCGATATAGGGTTTTCCACTGAAGCTTTCTTT.